This T cell receptor beta chain was identified in a study of OX40 agonist ivuxolimab in advanced cancers. Turning to the study itself: Aged roughly 23 to 79 with a mean of approximately 60 years, they were almost 85% male.

About this clone itself: Antigen: not known.

CDR1 and CDR2 (germline): SGHVS, FNYEAQ. This CDR3 contains 13 residues. The V and J ends lost 5 bases and 11 bases respectively, with 16 bases between them. Study conclusions and caveats: Partial responders dosed at 0.1-3.0 mg/kg displayed clonal expansion ranking among the lowest.

Clones were read by immunoSEQ multiplex PCR, and TCRdb kept only the in-frame ones, dropping some. The sample lists some 70,000 clones; 80% were seen once. Sequenced material: CD4+ or CD8+ T cells sorted from blood, taken in a trial of the OX40 agonist ivuxolimab. The chain recombines TRBV7-6 with TRBJ1-3, with unresolved D. This clonotype originated in an adult with an advanced solid tumor such as melanoma, head and neck, liver or kidney cancer. This chain's CDR3 is CASSIREDKPIYF. Written as DNA, the CDR3 is TGTGCCAGCAGCATCCGAGAGGATAAACCCATATATTTT.